Below, 27 T cell receptor beta chains from the same sample are listed, as sequenced in a study of blood T cell repertoires in COVID-19. Profiled with immunoSEQ multiplex PCR; TCRdb holds only in-frame clones, not every one. The data contain about 240,000 clones, about nine tenths of them seen just once; the ten biggest clones take up just over 7%. The sequencing sample was made of peripheral blood. The origin of the receptors is a man aged 55-75 years who had recovered from COVID-19.

This clone was detected a few times. The CDR3 coding sequence is TGTGCCAGCAGCGTAAGGGAGGGGGGATATGCAGATACGCAGTATTTT. Amino acid sequence: CASSVREGGYADTQYF. The rearrangement uses TRBV9 and TRBJ2-3, with a possible D match to TRBD2 (7 bases). V was cut by 1 base and J by 4 bases, with 16 bases left in between. The CDR3 contains 16 residues. Germline loops: CDR1 SGDLS, CDR2 YYNGEE.

The rearrangement joins TRBV21-1 to TRBJ2-6; the table's TRBD2 call for D was not verified on the DNA. TRBV21-1 has pseudogene status. This CDR3 has 17 amino acids. CDR3 nucleotide sequence: TGTGCCAGCAGCAACTCGATGATCGGGTCTGGGGCCAACGTCCTGACTTTC. Its translation is CASSNSMIGSGANVLTF.

This chain links TRBV29-1 with TRBJ1-2; TRBD1 aligns across 11 bases. With 4 bases clipped from V and 6 bases from J, the junction kept 1 base outside the gene matches. The V gene's germline CDR1 is SQVTM and CDR2 ANQGSEA. CDR3 length equals 12 residues. The CDR3 bases are TGCAGCGTTGGGACAGGGGGCAATGGCTACACCTTC. This sequence encodes CSVGTGGNGYTF.

The chain links TRBV10-3 to TRBJ2-1; 7 bases fit TRBD1. The J segment lost 1 base and the V segment lost 9 bases, leaving 3 bases of the junction unmatched. Germline V gene data show CDR1 as ENHRY and CDR2 as SYGVKD. The CDR3 length is 13 residues. The CDR3 loop reads CAIGQVSYNEQFF. The CDR3 nucleotides are TGTGCCATAGGACAGGTTTCCTACAATGAGCAGTTCTTC.

This chain connects TRBV5-1 to TRBJ2-3; 8 bases are shared with TRBD2. Germline CDR1 and CDR2: SGHRS and YFSETQ. The CDR3 is made up of 15 amino acids. J gave up 2 bases and V 4 bases, and 6 bases lay outside the gene matches. CDR3 loop: CASSAGLGTTDTQYF. The DNA for the CDR3 is TGCGCCAGCAGCGCGGGACTAGGAACCACAGATACGCAGTATTTT.

This chain links TRBV6-5 with TRBJ1-1; the D is unclear. In germline, CDR1 is MNHEY, CDR2 SVGAGI. Trimming took 7 bases from V and 1 from J, leaving 10 bases between them. There are 13 residues in the CDR3. The DNA of the CDR3 is TGTGCCAGCATCCAACGGGGGAACACTGAAGCTTTCTTT. Residues: CASIQRGNTEAFF.

This clone was seen just once. This chain connects TRBV24-1 to TRBJ1-1; possible D gene TRBD1, 5 bases. Per the germline V gene, CDR1 is KGHDR and CDR2 is SFDVKD. CDR3 size: 13 residues. V was cut by 7 bases and J by 3 bases, with 11 bases left in between. CDR3: CATSQGHDTEAFF. CDR3 in DNA: TGTGCCACCAGCCAGGGCCATGACACTGAAGCTTTCTTT.

The chain is built from TRBV18 and TRBJ1-6, with D perhaps TRBD1 (6 bases). This CDR3 is 15 amino acids long. Germline V gene lookup returns CDR1 KGHSH and CDR2 LQKENI. Trimming pared 3 bases from V and 7 bases from J, leaving 13 bases between. In nucleotides, the CDR3 is TGTGCCAGCTCACCTCAGGGGAATCGGAATTCACCCCTCCACTTT. Its protein is CASSPQGNRNSPLHF.

This chain's CDR3 is CASSREGRSDTQYF. CDR3 bases: TGTGCCAGCAGTCGAGAAGGGAGGTCAGATACGCAGTATTTT. The rearrangement uses TRBV6-5 and TRBJ2-3; maybe TRBD2 (6 bases). The CDR3 contains 14 residues. Germline V CDR1 and CDR2: MNHEY, SVGAGI. V shed 5 bases and J shed 4 bases, with 13 bases lying between them.

J is TRBJ1-5 and V is TRBV5-6; the D is unclear. Germline CDR1 SGHDT, CDR2 YYEEEE. The V end lost 5 bases, the J end lost 11 bases, and 17 bases lay between the germline ends. The CDR3 loop spans 13 amino acids. DNA for the CDR3: TGTGCCAGCAGTTCTCCGGGAAAAGGGACCCAGCATTTT. Residues: CASSSPGKGTQHF.

The chain joins TRBV12-5 to TRBJ2-4; 10 bases match TRBD1. The junction had 11 bases not matched to a gene; V was cut back by 0 bases and J by 0 bases. The germline V gene encodes CDR1 LGHNT and CDR2 FRNRAP. The CDR3 consists of 20 residues. CDR3 residues: CASGLVGTGAPKAAKNIQYF. CDR3 DNA sequence: TGTGCTAGTGGTTTGGTAGGGACAGGGGCTCCAAAAGCAGCCAAAAACATTCAGTACTTC. Full variable domain (outside the CDR3, taken from reference TRBV12-5 and TRBJ2-4): DARVTQTPRHKVTEMGQEVTMRCQPILGHNTVFWYRQTMMQGLELLAYFRNRAPLDDSGMPKDRFSAEMPDATLATLKIQPSEPRDSAVYFCASGLVGTGAPKAAKNIQYFGAGTRLSVL.

This chain's CDR3 is CAWSALGGAGNNSPLHF. CDR3 nucleotide sequence: TGTGCCTGGAGTGCCCTGGGGGGGGCTGGAAATAATTCACCCCTCCACTTT. V and J are TRBV30 and TRBJ1-6; possibly TRBD1 for D (6 bases). V was cut by 1 base and J by 5 bases, with 18 bases left in between. The germline V gene encodes CDR1 GTSNPN and CDR2 SVGIG (reference sequence). This CDR3 contains 17 residues.

J is TRBJ2-7 and V is TRBV11-2; TRBD1 agrees at 12 bases. Trimming at V came to 5 bases and at J to 7 bases, leaving 6 bases not matched to a gene. The CDR3 length is 14 residues. Per germline, CDR1 SGHAT and CDR2 FQNNGV. CDR3 nucleotides: TGTGCCAGCAGCATGGGACAGGGGGCGATTGAGCAGTACTTC. It is translated as CASSMGQGAIEQYF.

V and J are TRBV7-2 and TRBJ2-7; D perhaps matches TRBD1 (5 bases). V was shortened by 4 bases and J by 6 bases, with 13 bases between the two germline ends. The CDR3 is 13 amino acids. Germline lookup yields CDR1 SGHTA and CDR2 FQGNSA. The CDR3 bases are TGTGCCAGCAGCTCCCTAAGGGGCGTCGAGCAGTACTTC. It specifies CASSSLRGVEQYF.

The chain has TRBV9 and TRBJ2-2, with TRBD1 matching 8 bases. The V segment lost 7 bases and the J segment 1 base; nucleotides outside the gene matches: 3. The CDR3 totals 14 residues. Germline lookup yields CDR1 SGDLS and CDR2 YYNGEE. The CDR3 DNA sequence: TGTGCCAGCGGGGGGACAGGGAACACCGGGGAGCTGTTTTTT. This encodes CASGGTGNTGELFF.

This chain uses TRBV5-1 with TRBJ2-1; 12 bases match TRBD2. This CDR3 contains 17 residues. From germline, CDR1 is SGHRS and CDR2 YFSETQ. The V segment lost 2 bases and the J segment 5 bases; nucleotides outside the gene matches: 8. The CDR3 sequence is CASSLGTSGYRDNEQFF. The CDR3 nucleotides are TGCGCCAGCAGCTTAGGGACTAGCGGGTACCGCGACAATGAGCAGTTCTTC.

The chain links TRBV6-2 or TRBV6-3 to TRBJ1-2; no definite D call. There are 17 residues in the CDR3. Germline CDR1 is MNHEY and CDR2 is SVGEGT. V lost 2 bases and J lost 3, with 19 bases in between. Here the CDR3 reads CASSYDQLRGAYYGYTF. The CDR3 nucleotides are TGTGCCAGCAGTTACGACCAGCTACGGGGTGCTTACTATGGCTACACCTTC.

The V and J genes are TRBV7-2 and TRBJ1-3, with D hard to call. CDR1 and CDR2 from the germline V gene are SGHTA and FQGNSA. The V gene lost 5 bases and the J gene lost 5 bases, with 7 bases spanning the gap. The CDR3 has 12 amino acids. CDR3 amino acids: CASSLTRNTIYF. CDR3 nucleotides: TGTGCCAGCAGCCTAACGAGAAACACCATATATTTT.

This clone was seen repeatedly, ten times or more. The rearrangement links TRBV11-2 to TRBJ2-1; D remains unclear. V lost 1 base to trimming and J lost 10 bases, with 5 bases between them. This CDR3 has 11 amino acids. Germline-derived CDR1 and CDR2 are SGHAT and FQNNGV. DNA for the CDR3: TGTGCCAGCAGCTTAGCACAGGAGCAGTTCTTC. Amino acids: CASSLAQEQFF.

This sequence joins TRBV12-3 or TRBV12-4 and TRBJ2-3; D unresolved. The CDR3 extends over 12 amino acids. V was cut by 6 bases and J by 2 bases, with 6 bases left in between. The CDR3 loop is CASSLLTDTQYF. For the CDR3, the DNA is TGTGCCAGCAGCCTCCTCACAGATACGCAGTATTTT.

The table lists this clone with many counts. The V gene is TRBV2, the J gene TRBJ2-5, with TRBD1 matching 7 bases. V was clipped by 6 bases and J by 8 bases; unmatched bases: 12. CDR3 length: 14 residues. Germline CDR1 SNHLY, CDR2 FYNNEI. The CDR3 DNA is TGTGCCAGCAGAAAGGAGACAGGGTCGGGAACCCAGTACTTC. Residues: CASRKETGSGTQYF.

This clone came up many times. The V gene is TRBV10-3, the J gene TRBJ1-6, with 7 nucleotides matching TRBD1. Germline trimming cut 2 bases from V and 8 bases from J; bases unmatched to any gene: 6. CDR3 length equals 15 residues. The germline CDR1 and CDR2 sequences are ENHRY and SYGVKD. CDR3 region: CAISERGTEDSPLHF. The CDR3 bases are TGTGCCATCAGTGAGAGGGGGACAGAGGATTCACCCCTCCACTTT.

The chain couples TRBV3-1 (or the pseudogene TRBV3-2) to TRBJ2-5; the D gene is possibly TRBD2 (6 bases). V was trimmed by 3 bases and J by 5 bases, leaving 19 bases between them. Germline assignment: CDR1 LGHDT and CDR2 YNNKEL (reference sequence). This CDR3 comprises 16 residues. The CDR3 nucleotides are TGTGCCAGCAGCCACCCCGGAGGGTGGCAGAGGGAGACCCAGTACTTC. Its protein is CASSHPGGWQRETQYF.

The gene calls are TRBV6-5 and TRBJ2-7, with a possible D match to TRBD1 (6 bases). Trimming removed 5 bases at V and 2 bases at J, with 16 bases between. CDR1 is MNHEY, CDR2 SVGAGI, per germline. This CDR3 has 15 amino acids. CDR3 coding DNA: TGTGCCAGCAGTCTAGAGACAGGTTCAACCTACGAGCAGTACTTC. Amino acids: CASSLETGSTYEQYF.

This clone was found a few times. CDR3 protein: CASSYRGMNTEAFF. The CDR3 DNA is TGTGCCAGTAGTTACAGGGGCATGAACACTGAAGCTTTCTTT. The chain employs TRBV19 and TRBJ1-1; 7 positions match TRBD1. Per germline, CDR1 LNHDA and CDR2 SQIVND (reference sequence). This CDR3 spans 14 amino acids. V was pared by 5 bases and J by 0 bases, with 3 bases of the junction left unmatched.

This clone appeared once. CDR3 bases: TGTGCCAGCAGTTATCCCGATGAGCAGTTCTTC. It translates to CASSYPDEQFF. The chain has TRBV28 and TRBJ2-1; D gene uncertain. CDR3 length: 11 amino acids. With 4 bases removed from V and 8 bases from J, the gap between germline ends came to 6 bases. The V gene's germline CDR1 is MDHEN and CDR2 SYDVKM.

The chain combines TRBV19 with TRBJ2-1; D unresolved. V lost 7 bases and J lost 3, with 4 bases in between. The CDR3 has 11 amino acids. CDR1 is LNHDA, CDR2 SQIVND, per germline (reference sequence). The CDR3, as DNA: TGTGCCAGTAATAACTACAATGAGCAGTTCTTC. It translates to CASNNYNEQFF.